The 30 T cell receptor beta chains given below trace back to one sample, sequenced in a study of human T cells and chemical hapten exposure. Noted time point: patch test 1, 2 weeks after DPC sensitization. Treatment of the sample: therapeutic diphenylcyclopropenone sensitization with weekly scalp DPC. TCRdb re-called the RACE reads through MiXCR, storing one row per CDR3 protein. The table has 80,000 to 95,000 distinct CDR3 sequences, around 10% seen once. Sample: whole blood, taken in connection with sensitization to the hapten diphenylcyclopropenone (DPC). Every receptor here comes from a woman aged 45-60 years with alopecia areata. Some clones in this sample may be carry-over from other donors' samples.

This clonotype was seen only a few times. The V call is TRBV20-1, the J call TRBJ2-7, with D possibly being TRBD2 (5 bases). This CDR3 spans 11 amino acids. Germline V gene lookup returns CDR1 DFQATT and CDR2 SNEGSKA (reference sequence). Between the trimmed V and J ends, which lost 6 bases and 12 bases, there was a span of 18 bases. The CDR3 nucleotides are TGCAGTGCCAGCCGGGGAGACTTCCCGTACTTC. It yields the protein CSASRGDFPYF.

The table lists this clonotype with many counts. The J gene is TRBJ1-5, the V gene TRBV27, with D uncertain. The CDR3 has 15 amino acids. Germline values: CDR1 MNHEY, CDR2 SMNVEV (reference sequence). The V end lost 0 bases, the J end lost 0 bases, and 6 bases lay between the germline ends. CDR3 sequence (DNA): TGTGCCAGCAGTTTATCGGGGTATAGCAATCAGCCCCAGCATTTT. Protein: CASSLSGYSNQPQHF.

CDR3 sequence reads: CASSMGYEQFF. DNA of the CDR3: TGTGCCAGCAGTATGGGGTATGAGCAGTTCTTC. The chain is built from TRBV12-3 or TRBV12-4 and TRBJ2-1; D is uncertain. The CDR3 is 11 amino acids. Trimming removed 5 bases at V and 8 bases at J, with 7 bases between.

The chain recombines TRBV5-4 with TRBJ1-1, with unresolved D. Germline values: CDR1 SGHNT, CDR2 YYREEE (reference sequence). This CDR3 comprises 13 residues. The germline V and J ends were trimmed by 2 bases and 4 bases, with 9 bases remaining between them. The chain's CDR3 is CASSFWGGTEAFF. As DNA, the CDR3 is TGTGCCAGCAGCTTTTGGGGTGGCACTGAAGCTTTCTTT.

V is TRBV20-1 and J is TRBJ1-3, with TRBD1 matching 11 bases. Germline CDR1 DFQATT, CDR2 SNEGSKA (reference sequence). This CDR3 contains 15 residues. The V and J ends lost 0 bases and 7 bases, in that order; junction bases with no gene match: 5. The CDR3 sequence: CSAREPGTGGNTIYF. The CDR3 nucleotides read TGCAGTGCTAGAGAACCCGGGACAGGGGGTAACACCATATATTTT.

This chain uses TRBV10-3 with TRBJ1-1; 8 positions agree with TRBD1. V lost 5 bases to trimming and J lost 6 bases; unmatched junction nucleotides: 8. Germline V gives CDR1 ENHRY, CDR2 SYGVKD. The CDR3 consists of 14 residues. CDR3 loop: CAISTLQGAAEAFF. The CDR3 region has the DNA TGTGCCATCAGTACCCTCCAGGGGGCTGCTGAAGCTTTCTTT.

The CDR3: CASSYVGQAPGELFF. The CDR3 DNA reads as TGTGCCAGCAGTTACGTTGGACAGGCCCCCGGGGAGCTGTTTTTT. The gene calls are TRBV6-6 and TRBJ2-2; 7 positions match TRBD1. This CDR3 is built from 15 residues. The germline gives CDR1 MNHNY, CDR2 SVGAGI (reference sequence). Trimming removed 2 bases from V and 6 bases from J; junction bases left unmatched: 6.

The chain couples TRBV30 to TRBJ1-5; no firm D call. Trimming cost V 0 bases and J 3 bases, with 15 bases left between them. Germline values: CDR1 GTSNPN, CDR2 SVGIG (reference sequence). The CDR3 loop spans 16 amino acids. CDR3: CAWSVAGSGTNQPQHF. DNA for the CDR3: TGTGCCTGGAGTGTAGCGGGTTCGGGAACCAATCAGCCCCAGCATTTT.

This clonotype was seen many times. The J gene is TRBJ1-3, the V gene TRBV18; D not resolved. This CDR3 is 12 amino acids long. Trimming removed 8 bases from V and 8 bases from J, with 13 bases in between. Germline CDR1 is KGHSH and CDR2 is LQKENI. CDR3: CASRIDEDTIYF. DNA of the CDR3: TGTGCCAGCCGGATTGATGAAGACACCATATATTTT.

The sample holds a few counts of this clonotype. The V and J genes are TRBV3-1 and TRBJ1-5; TRBD1 might be the D (6 bases). Trimming took 1 base from V and 7 from J, leaving 20 bases between them. In germline, CDR1 is LGHDT, CDR2 YNNKEL (reference sequence). The CDR3 is made up of 17 amino acids. This CDR3 is CASSQGPRGGLGQPQHF. As DNA, the CDR3 is TGTGCCAGCAGCCAAGGACCCCGTGGGGGGCTAGGGCAGCCCCAGCATTTT.

This clonotype has only a few counts. The chain couples TRBV12-3 or TRBV12-4 to TRBJ2-7; 7 positions agree with TRBD1. This CDR3 is 13 amino acids long. V lost 6 bases, J lost 2 bases, and 4 bases stayed unmatched. The CDR3 DNA is TGTGCCAGCAGCGACAGGGTCGCCTACGAGCAGTACTTC. Protein sequence: CASSDRVAYEQYF.

This chain connects TRBV3-1 to TRBJ2-1, with TRBD1 matching 9 bases. The CDR3 covers 14 residues. V trimming: 4 bases; J trimming: 6 bases; junction bases outside the gene matches: 4. Per the germline V gene, CDR1 is LGHDT and CDR2 is YNNKEL (reference sequence). The CDR3 nucleotides are TGTGCCAGCAGCCCGTGGACAGGGGTCAATGAGCAGTTCTTC. Translated, it gives CASSPWTGVNEQFF.

This clonotype was detected only a few times. The chain recombines TRBV7-2 with TRBJ1-2; D not certain. V was clipped by 1 base and J by 1 base, with 7 bases between them. The CDR3 runs 14 residues. Germline V gives CDR1 SGHTA, CDR2 FQGNSA. The CDR3 protein is CASSLVRNNYGYTF. Written as DNA, the CDR3 is TGTGCCAGCAGCTTAGTCAGGAATAACTATGGCTACACCTTC.

This clonotype occurred many times. V and J are TRBV9 and TRBJ1-1; maybe TRBD1 (6 bases). V was clipped by 5 bases and J by 7 bases, with 21 bases between them. Germline CDR1 and CDR2: SGDLS and YYNGEE. This CDR3 comprises 15 residues. CDR3 sequence (DNA): TGTGCCAGCAGTGCCCTTAGGGAATCAGGGGATGAAGCTTTCTTT. It codes for CASSALRESGDEAFF.

CDR3 DNA sequence: TGCGCCAGCAGCTTGTATGGGGGGCGCAGAGATGGCTATGGCTACACCTTC. Translating it yields CASSLYGGRRDGYGYTF. This chain uses TRBV5-1 with TRBJ1-2; a possible D gene is TRBD1 (6 bases). The CDR3 loop spans 17 amino acids. The V end lost 1 base, the J end lost 4 bases, and 20 bases lay between the germline ends. Germline V gene data show CDR1 as SGHRS and CDR2 as YFSETQ.

This clonotype came up a few times. This chain's CDR3 is CSASIGLDYEQYF. The CDR3 bases are TGCAGTGCTAGCATTGGGCTGGACTACGAGCAGTACTTC. The V call is TRBV20-1, the J call TRBJ2-7; D is ambiguous. Trimming cost V 3 bases and J 3 bases, with 12 bases left between them. The germline gives CDR1 DFQATT, CDR2 SNEGSKA (reference sequence). The CDR3 has 13 residues.

This clonotype was picked up many times. CDR3 sequence reads: CASSGMRVGRRSSYEQYF. The CDR3 DNA follows: TGTGCCAGCAGCGGCATGAGGGTGGGGCGGCGGAGCTCCTACGAGCAGTACTTC. The gene calls are TRBV7-6 and TRBJ2-7; the D gene could be TRBD1 or TRBD2 (5 bases each). V dropped 5 bases and J dropped 0 bases, with 23 bases sitting between them. The CDR3 contains 18 residues. The germline V gene encodes CDR1 SGHVS and CDR2 FNYEAQ.

This clonotype has a count of ten or more. The V call is TRBV6-2 or TRBV6-3, the J call TRBJ2-3; D may be TRBD2 (5 bases). Between the trimmed V and J ends, which lost 2 bases and 5 bases, there was a span of 11 bases. This CDR3 is 14 amino acids long. CDR1 and CDR2 (germline): MNHEY, SVGEGT. The CDR3 bases are TGTGCCAGCAGTTACGGCGCCGCGGGAGATACGCAGTATTTT. This gives the protein CASSYGAAGDTQYF.

This rearrangement joins TRBV9 to TRBJ2-3; D not resolved. The germline CDR1 and CDR2 sequences are SGDLS and YYNGEE. This CDR3 is 16 amino acids long. V was shortened by 0 bases and J by 2 bases, with 13 bases between the two germline ends. This CDR3 reads CASSVELRRPTDTQYF. CDR3 nucleotide sequence: TGTGCCAGCAGCGTAGAACTACGACGACCCACAGATACGCAGTATTTT.

V usage is TRBV7-9 and J usage is TRBJ2-1; 13 bases match TRBD2. CDR3 length: 18 amino acids. CDR1 SEHNR and CDR2 FQNEAQ come from the germline V gene (reference sequence). After removal of 11 bases from V and 10 bases from J, the junction contained 23 bases not matched to a gene. CDR3 nucleotides: TGTGCCGGGGTACCGGGACTAGCGGGACCCGACTGGTTTGAGGAGCAGTTCTTC. The encoded protein is CAGVPGLAGPDWFEEQFF.

This clonotype was picked up many times. CDR3 sequence (DNA): TGCAGTGCTCCTTCCGTGACAGGGGGGACTAATGAAAAACTGTTTTTT. Its protein product is CSAPSVTGGTNEKLFF. The V call is TRBV20-1, the J call TRBJ1-4; 9 nucleotides line up with TRBD1. The CDR3 runs 16 residues. CDR1 and CDR2 (germline): DFQATT, SNEGSKA (reference sequence). V dropped 5 bases and J dropped 2; count of bases not matched to a gene: 9.

This chain links TRBV28 with TRBJ2-1, with D unclear. Trimming removed 4 bases from V and 4 bases from J, with 14 bases in between. CDR3 length: 15 amino acids. In germline, CDR1 is MDHEN, CDR2 SYDVKM. As DNA, the CDR3 is TGTGCCAGCAGTTCCCCCGCAAGGGTATACAATGAGCAGTTCTTC. Protein: CASSSPARVYNEQFF.

This clonotype was seen more than once but under ten times. The chain joins TRBV20-1 to TRBJ2-1; 7 positions agree with TRBD2. Per the germline V gene, CDR1 is DFQATT and CDR2 is SNEGSKA (reference sequence). V lost 3 bases to trimming and J lost 0 bases; unmatched junction nucleotides: 8. CDR3 length: 16 amino acids. CDR3 residues: CSASPLGGSSYNEQFF. The CDR3 DNA is TGCAGTGCTAGCCCTCTAGGCGGGAGCTCCTACAATGAGCAGTTCTTC.

This clonotype was counted ten times or more. CDR3 region: CASSPETGSYLYEQYF. Here the CDR3 DNA reads TGTGCCAGCAGTCCCGAGACAGGGTCCTACCTCTACGAGCAGTACTTC. This chain connects TRBV27 to TRBJ2-7, with 7 bases aligning to TRBD1. V dropped 5 bases and J dropped 3; count of bases not matched to a gene: 13. Germline V gene sequence: CDR1 MNHEY, CDR2 SMNVEV (reference sequence). The CDR3 length is 16 residues.

This clonotype was seen ten or more times. The V and J genes are TRBV18 and TRBJ1-2; tentatively, D is TRBD1 (5 bases). The V end was cut by 3 bases, the J end by 3 bases, with 14 bases between. CDR3 length equals 15 residues. The germline gives CDR1 KGHSH, CDR2 LQKENI. CDR3 DNA: TGTGCCAGCTCACCCACCGGGACGGGGGACTATGGCTACACCTTC. Amino acid sequence: CASSPTGTGDYGYTF.

This clonotype showed up many times. This rearrangement joins TRBV2 to TRBJ2-1; 9 nucleotides agree with TRBD2. Losses at the gene ends were 6 bases for V and 3 bases for J; bases not matched to a gene: 0. Germline V gene lookup returns CDR1 SNHLY and CDR2 FYNNEI. The length of the CDR3 is 13 residues. The CDR3 sequence is CASRTSGYNEQFF. The CDR3 nucleotides are TGTGCCAGCAGGACTAGCGGCTACAATGAGCAGTTCTTC.

The rearrangement links TRBV29-1 to TRBJ1-1, with D unclear. This CDR3 has 13 amino acids. The V end was cut by 5 bases, the J end by 6 bases, with 16 bases between. The germline gives CDR1 SQVTM, CDR2 ANQGSEA. CDR3 protein: CSVSRGGRAEAFF. The CDR3 DNA reads as TGCAGCGTTTCCCGGGGAGGGAGAGCTGAAGCTTTCTTT.

This clonotype was detected a few times. The chain is built from TRBV30 and TRBJ2-2, with D possibly TRBD1 on 6 matching bases. Trimming removed 4 bases at V and 6 bases at J, with 15 bases between. Germline assignment: CDR1 GTSNPN and CDR2 SVGIG (reference sequence). The CDR3 sequence is 14 residues long. CDR3 bases: TGTGCCTGGAAACCCCAGGGGTTGGCCGGGGAGCTGTTTTTT. It codes for CAWKPQGLAGELFF.

Ten or more counts support this clonotype. The chain uses TRBV6-2 or TRBV6-3 and TRBJ1-5; tentatively, D is TRBD1 (5 bases). The length of the CDR3 is 15 residues. Trimming removed 6 bases from V and 6 bases from J, with 18 bases in between. The germline CDR1 and CDR2 sequences are MNHEY and SVGEGT. DNA for the CDR3: TGTGCCAGCAGCGTCGGGGTTAGGGGAGGTCAGCCCCAGCATTTT. Translation: CASSVGVRGGQPQHF.

This clonotype was observed a few times. The CDR3: CSAYKTGETTDTQYF. As DNA, the CDR3 is TGCAGTGCTTATAAGACGGGCGAAACCACAGATACGCAGTATTTT. The gene calls are TRBV20-1 and TRBJ2-3, with D unresolved. Per germline, CDR1 DFQATT and CDR2 SNEGSKA (reference sequence). The CDR3 extends over 15 amino acids. Between the trimmed V and J ends, which lost 5 bases and 2 bases, there was a span of 17 bases.